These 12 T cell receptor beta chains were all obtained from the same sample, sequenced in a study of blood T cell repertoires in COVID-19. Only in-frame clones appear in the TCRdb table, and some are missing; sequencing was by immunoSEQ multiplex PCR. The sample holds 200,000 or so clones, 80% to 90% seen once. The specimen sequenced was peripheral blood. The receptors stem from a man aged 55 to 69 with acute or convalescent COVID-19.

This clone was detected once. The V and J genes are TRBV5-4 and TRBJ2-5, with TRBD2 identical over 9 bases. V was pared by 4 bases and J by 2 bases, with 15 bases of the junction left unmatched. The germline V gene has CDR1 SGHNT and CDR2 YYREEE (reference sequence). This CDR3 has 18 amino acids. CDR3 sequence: CASSPGGAGGMGQETQYF. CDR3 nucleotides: TGTGCCAGCAGCCCTGGTGGGGCGGGAGGGATGGGGCAAGAGACCCAGTACTTC.

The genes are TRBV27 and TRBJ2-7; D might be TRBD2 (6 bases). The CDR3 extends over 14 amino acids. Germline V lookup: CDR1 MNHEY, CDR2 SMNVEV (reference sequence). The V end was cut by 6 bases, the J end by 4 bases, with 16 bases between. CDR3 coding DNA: TGTGCCAGCAGCCATTTCGGGGGATCATACGAGCAGTACTTC. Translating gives CASSHFGGSYEQYF.

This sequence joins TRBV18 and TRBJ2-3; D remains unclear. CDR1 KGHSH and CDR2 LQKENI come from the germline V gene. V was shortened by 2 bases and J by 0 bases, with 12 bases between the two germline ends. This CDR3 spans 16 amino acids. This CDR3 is CASSPLADASTDTQYF. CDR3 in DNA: TGTGCCAGCTCACCATTGGCGGATGCTAGCACAGATACGCAGTATTTT.

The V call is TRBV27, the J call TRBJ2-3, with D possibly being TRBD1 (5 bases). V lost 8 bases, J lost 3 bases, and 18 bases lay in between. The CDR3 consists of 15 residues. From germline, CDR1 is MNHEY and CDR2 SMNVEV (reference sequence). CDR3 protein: CASRPGYIRTDTQYF. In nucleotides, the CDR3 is TGTGCCAGCCGTCCAGGGTATATTCGGACAGATACGCAGTATTTT.

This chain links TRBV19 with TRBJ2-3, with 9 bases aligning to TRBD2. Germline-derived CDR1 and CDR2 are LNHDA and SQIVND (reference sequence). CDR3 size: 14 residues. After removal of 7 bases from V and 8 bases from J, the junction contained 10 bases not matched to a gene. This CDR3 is CASKAGGPQATQYF. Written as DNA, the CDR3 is TGTGCCAGTAAGGCGGGAGGGCCCCAAGCTACGCAGTATTTT.

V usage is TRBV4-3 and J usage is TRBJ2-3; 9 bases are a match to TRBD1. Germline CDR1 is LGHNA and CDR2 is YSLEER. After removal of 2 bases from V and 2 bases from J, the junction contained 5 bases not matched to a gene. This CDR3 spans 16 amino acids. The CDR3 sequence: CASSQTRTGATDTQYF. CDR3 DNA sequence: TGCGCCAGCAGCCAAACGAGGACAGGGGCCACAGATACGCAGTATTTT.

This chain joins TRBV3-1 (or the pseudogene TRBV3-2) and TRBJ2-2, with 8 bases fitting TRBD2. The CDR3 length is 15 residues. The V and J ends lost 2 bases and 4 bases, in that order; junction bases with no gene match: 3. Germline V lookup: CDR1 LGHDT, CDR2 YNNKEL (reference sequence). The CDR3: CASSQLAGRTGELFF. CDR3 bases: TGTGCCAGCAGCCAACTAGCGGGCCGCACCGGGGAGCTGTTTTTT.

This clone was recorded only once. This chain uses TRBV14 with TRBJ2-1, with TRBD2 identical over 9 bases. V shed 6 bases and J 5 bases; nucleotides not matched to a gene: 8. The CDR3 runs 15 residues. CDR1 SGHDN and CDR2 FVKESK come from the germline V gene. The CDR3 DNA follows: TGTGCCAGCAGGTTCGGGACTAGCAATCACAATGAGCAGTTCTTC. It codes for CASRFGTSNHNEQFF.

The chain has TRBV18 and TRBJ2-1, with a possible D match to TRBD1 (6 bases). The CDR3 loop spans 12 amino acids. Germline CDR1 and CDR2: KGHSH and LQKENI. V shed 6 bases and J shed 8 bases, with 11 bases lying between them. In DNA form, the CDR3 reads TGTGCCAGCTCGGGGCAGGGGTATGAGCAGTTCTTC. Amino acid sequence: CASSGQGYEQFF.

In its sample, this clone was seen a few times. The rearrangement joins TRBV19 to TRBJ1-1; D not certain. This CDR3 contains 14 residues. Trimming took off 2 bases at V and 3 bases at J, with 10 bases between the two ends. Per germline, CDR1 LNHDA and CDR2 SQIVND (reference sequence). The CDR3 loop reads CASSILLRDTEAFF. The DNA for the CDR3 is TGTGCCAGTAGTATACTTCTACGGGACACTGAAGCTTTCTTT.

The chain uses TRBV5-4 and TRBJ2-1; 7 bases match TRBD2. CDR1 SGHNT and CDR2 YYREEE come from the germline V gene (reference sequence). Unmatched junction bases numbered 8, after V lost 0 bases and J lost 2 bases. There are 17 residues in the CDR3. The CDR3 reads CASSLARAGTTYNEQFF. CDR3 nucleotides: TGTGCCAGCAGCTTGGCAAGGGCAGGGACTACCTACAATGAGCAGTTCTTC.

CDR3 sequence: CAASGGTNEKLFF. The CDR3 coding sequence is TGTGCCGCAAGCGGGGGAACTAATGAAAAACTGTTTTTT. The V gene is TRBV5-4, the J gene TRBJ1-4; tentative D call: TRBD1 (5 bases). Germline V gene data show CDR1 as SGHNT and CDR2 as YYREEE (reference sequence). Trimming left V 10 bases short and J 1 base short, with 11 bases between. The CDR3 is made up of 13 amino acids.